The 11 T cell receptor beta chains listed next were all sequenced from one sample in a study of HIV-infected patients and healthy controls. cDNA was made from 500 ng RNA using alpha and beta constant primers. Using multiplexing indices, alpha and beta chain libraries were generated apart by chain-specific third strand synthesis. TCRdb used MiXCR to reprocess the 5' RACE reads, holding one entry per CDR3 protein. The table has about 5,500 distinct CDR3 sequences, around 8.6% seen once. No cell fractionation was done, so the repertoire covers all unsorted peripheral blood T cells. The sample was blood, taken before antiretroviral therapy. The receptors come from an adult with HIV infection.

This clonotype rates as medium-sized. The V and J genes are TRBV7-9 and TRBJ2-1, with 8 bases that match TRBD2. J was trimmed by 1 base and V by 1 base; bases with no gene match: 3. This CDR3 has 16 amino acids. Germline CDR1 is SEHNR and CDR2 is FQNEAQ (reference sequence). The CDR3 nucleotides are TGTGCCAGCAGCTTAGTGTCTAGCGGGTCCTACAATGAGCAGTTCTTC. Its translation is CASSLVSSGSYNEQFF.

The V call is TRBV5-8, the J call TRBJ2-7; D may be TRBD1 or TRBD2 (5 bases each). V lost 7 bases to trimming and J lost 4 bases, with 21 bases between them. CDR1 is SGHTS and CDR2 is YDEGEE in the germline V gene. The CDR3 runs 15 residues. The CDR3 coding sequence is TGTGCCAGCCGTGCACGGGGACCGACCTCATACGAGCAGTACTTC. This translates into CASRARGPTSYEQYF.

This clonotype is medium-sized (0.01 to 0.1%) in the sample. V is TRBV5-6 and J is TRBJ2-7; D perhaps matches TRBD1 (6 bases). There are 16 residues in the CDR3. CDR1 SGHDT and CDR2 YYEEEE come from the germline V gene. Deletions cut 4 bases from V and 2 bases from J, with 19 bases between. CDR3 residues: CASSLIYYRVTYEQYF. The CDR3 bases are TGTGCCAGCAGCCTAATCTACTACAGGGTCACCTACGAGCAGTACTTC.

This clonotype was seen ten or more times. The DNA for the CDR3 is TGTGCCAGCAGTGATCCGACAGGTGGTAGCTACGAGCAGTACTTC. Its protein is CASSDPTGGSYEQYF. This chain uses TRBV25-1 with TRBJ2-7, with D possibly matching TRBD1 (6 bases). CDR1 and CDR2 from the germline V gene are MGHDK and SYGVNS. Trimming pared 3 bases from V and 3 bases from J, leaving 15 bases between. This CDR3 comprises 15 residues.

This clonotype was seen many times. The chain employs TRBV6-1 and TRBJ2-7, with TRBD1 matching over 9 bases. The germline V gene encodes CDR1 MNHNS and CDR2 SASEGT. This CDR3 is built from 15 residues. V lost 5 bases and J lost 3; bases outside the gene matches: 8. The CDR3 bases are TGTGCCAGCAGTTTAAGCGGGACAGGGAGCTACGAGCAGTACGTC. Translation: CASSLSGTGSYEQYV.

This clonotype appeared many times. CDR3 residues: CASTDSPKGNQPQHF. For the CDR3, the DNA is TGCGCCAGCACCGACAGTCCGAAGGGGAATCAGCCCCAGCATTTT. The chain uses TRBV4-1 and TRBJ1-5, with D maybe TRBD1 (5 bases). V shed 7 bases and J shed 4 bases, with 17 bases lying between them. The CDR3 has 15 residues. The V gene's germline CDR1 is MGHRA and CDR2 YSYEKL.

Within the sample, this clonotype is large. This rearrangement joins TRBV2 to TRBJ1-2, with TRBD1 matching over 10 bases. The junction had 10 bases not matched to a gene; V was cut back by 11 bases and J by 7 bases. The CDR3 has 13 amino acids. Germline values: CDR1 SNHLY, CDR2 FYNNEI. The CDR3 loop is CAVPGTGDGGYTF. The CDR3 nucleotides read TGTGCCGTCCCCGGGACAGGGGACGGTGGCTACACCTTC.

This clonotype has a handful of counts. The V gene is TRBV7-9, the J gene TRBJ2-4; either TRBD1 or TRBD2 may fit D (5 bases each). CDR3 length equals 17 residues. CDR1 and CDR2 from the germline V gene are SEHNR and FQNEAQ (reference sequence). The V gene lost 3 bases and the J gene lost 0 bases, with 15 bases spanning the gap. CDR3 amino acids: CASSFGTAGAAKNIQYF. In DNA, the CDR3 is TGTGCCAGCAGCTTCGGGACCGCGGGTGCAGCCAAAAACATTCAGTACTTC.

This clonotype was picked up many times. The chain employs TRBV9 and TRBJ1-1; D is unclear. Germline V lookup: CDR1 SGDLS, CDR2 YYNGEE. Trimming took off 1 base at V and 0 bases at J, with 7 bases between the two ends. The CDR3 loop spans 14 amino acids. CDR3 nucleotide sequence: TGTGCCAGCAGCGTATCTGTTTTGAACACTGAAGCTTTCTTT. Protein product: CASSVSVLNTEAFF.

This clonotype ranks as medium-sized. The V and J genes are TRBV4-1 and TRBJ2-3; TRBD2 matches at 11 bases. Per the germline V gene, CDR1 is MGHRA and CDR2 is YSYEKL. This CDR3 has 15 residues. The V and J ends lost 5 bases and 2 bases, in that order; junction bases with no gene match: 3. CDR3 nucleotides: TGCGCCAGCAGCTATAGCGGGGGGGCCACAGATACGCAGTATTTT. Its protein is CASSYSGGATDTQYF.

This clonotype was picked up many times. The rearrangement uses TRBV7-2 and TRBJ1-1, with D hard to call. The CDR3 is 13 amino acids. Between the trimmed V and J ends, which lost 5 bases and 1 base, there was a span of 8 bases. Germline-derived CDR1 and CDR2 are SGHTA and FQGNSA. CDR3 amino acids: CASSQEKNTEAFF. As DNA, the CDR3 is TGTGCCAGCAGCCAAGAAAAGAACACTGAAGCTTTCTTT.